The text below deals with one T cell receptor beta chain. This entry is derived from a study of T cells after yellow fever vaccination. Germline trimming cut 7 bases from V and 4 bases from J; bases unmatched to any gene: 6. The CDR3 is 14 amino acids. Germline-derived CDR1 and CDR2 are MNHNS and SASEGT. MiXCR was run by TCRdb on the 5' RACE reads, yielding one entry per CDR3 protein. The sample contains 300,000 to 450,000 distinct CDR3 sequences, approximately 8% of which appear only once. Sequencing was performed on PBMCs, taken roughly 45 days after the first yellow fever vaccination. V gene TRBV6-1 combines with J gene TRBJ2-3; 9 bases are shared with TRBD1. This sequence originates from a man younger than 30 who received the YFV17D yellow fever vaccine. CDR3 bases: TGTGCCAGCATCGACAGGGGGGCCGCAGATACGCAGTATTTT. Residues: CASIDRGAADTQYF.